This T cell receptor (beta chain) was identified in a study of shared clonotypes between healthy human individuals. Execution of the assay was at deep level. Only in-frame clones appear in the TCRdb table, and some are missing; sequencing was by immunoSEQ multiplex PCR. The sample carries roughly 2,500,000 clones, over 85% recorded once. The CDR3 is made up of 11 amino acids. Germline assignment: CDR1 MNHNY and CDR2 SVGAGI (reference sequence). V lost 6 bases, J lost 9 bases, and 11 bases lay in between. This receptor was obtained from a man aged 18 to 30 in good health. Some clones in this sample may be carry-over from other donors' samples. Source material: naive CD4+ T cells from PBMCs. Subset denoted: CD45RA+ positively selected. This rearrangement joins TRBV6-6 to TRBJ1-2, with D unclear. CDR3 sequence (DNA): TGTGCCAGCAGGTCCTTGGCGCGCTACACCTTC. As protein: CASRSLARYTF.